A selection of T cell receptor beta chains follows, all from one sample in a study of PD-1 blockade in classical Hodgkin lymphoma. Repertoires were generated with immunoSEQ multiplex PCR, while TCRdb's copy carries only in-frame clones and drops some. Among 40,000 to 50,000 clones, over 75% were seen once, and the ten largest hold about an eighth. The sample was peripheral blood mononuclear cells (PBMCs), taken at baseline. These receptor sequences come from a human donor with classical Hodgkin lymphoma. Each CDR3 is given with its conserved first and last residue. Fields, in order: J gene, V gene, clone size, D gene, CDR3 DNA, CDR3 protein. D genes are given only for firm matches. Clone size is shown for a subset of rows, as once, few, many or a class of expanded clone.

J: TRBJ1-3
V: TRBV9
size: -
D: -
DNA: TGTGCCAGCAGCGTAGATCTGAGCGGAAACACCATATATTTT
CDR3: CASSVDLSGNTIYF

J: TRBJ2-7
V: TRBV7-2
size: -
D: -
DNA: TGTGCCAGCAGCCTTTATTACGAGCAGTACTTC
CDR3: CASSLYYEQYF

J: TRBJ1-2
V: TRBV7-2
size: -
D: -
DNA: TGTGCCAGCACCCTCCAGGGGTTCTATGGCTACACCTTC
CDR3: CASTLQGFYGYTF

J: TRBJ1-6
V: TRBV7-2
size: few
D: -
DNA: TGTGCCAGCAGCCGCGAGGGGCAGGGAAATTCACCCCTCCACTTT
CDR3: CASSREGQGNSPLHF

J: TRBJ2-1
V: TRBV7-8
size: once
D: TRBD1
DNA: TGTGCCAGCAGCTCCCAGGGGGCCGTCTACAATGAGCAGTTCTTC
CDR3: CASSSQGAVYNEQFF

J: TRBJ2-5
V: TRBV7-2
size: -
D: -
DNA: TGTGCCAGCAGCTTAGGTACAGGGTCCAGGGAGACCCAGTACTTC
CDR3: CASSLGTGSRETQYF

J: TRBJ1-6
V: TRBV5-1
size: -
D: -
DNA: TGCGCCAGCAGCTTGCTCGATGGTTATTCACCCCTCCACTTT
CDR3: CASSLLDGYSPLHF

J: TRBJ1-1
V: TRBV6-5
size: -
D: -
DNA: TGTGCCAGCAGTTACGTAGGAAGTTCCGGGGGAGCTTTCTTT
CDR3: CASSYVGSSGGAFF

J: TRBJ1-2
V: TRBV29-1
size: -
D: -
DNA: TGCAGCGTTGTTGGGGGGATCTATGGCTACACCTTC
CDR3: CSVVGGIYGYTF

J: TRBJ1-5
V: TRBV2
size: -
D: TRBD1
DNA: TGTGCCAGCAGAGGGGATAGACAGGGAAATCAGCCCCAGCATTTT
CDR3: CASRGDRQGNQPQHF

J: TRBJ2-2
V: TRBV2
size: -
D: -
DNA: TGTGCCAGCAGTCCCATCGTGAACACCGGGGAGCTGTTTTTT
CDR3: CASSPIVNTGELFF

J: TRBJ2-7
V: TRBV7-9
size: -
D: -
DNA: TGTGCCAGCAGCTTCTCTGAGGACGAGCAGTACTTC
CDR3: CASSFSEDEQYF

J: TRBJ2-2
V: TRBV6-6
size: -
D: -
DNA: TGTGCCAGCAGTTACTTCAACACCGGGGAGCTGTTTTTT
CDR3: CASSYFNTGELFF

J: TRBJ1-4
V: TRBV30
size: -
D: -
DNA: TGTGCCTGGAGAGATCGTCCTGGTGAAAAACTGTTTTTT
CDR3: CAWRDRPGEKLFF

J: TRBJ1-1
V: TRBV7-2
size: few
D: -
DNA: TGTGCCAGCAGCTTAGAGGGGGGGTTGAACACTGAAGCTTTCTTT
CDR3: CASSLEGGLNTEAFF

J: TRBJ1-6
V: TRBV4-1
size: -
D: -
DNA: TGCGCCAGCAGCCAAGGGGGCCGTAATTCACCCCTCCACTTT
CDR3: CASSQGGRNSPLHF

J: TRBJ2-7
V: TRBV5-1
size: -
D: -
DNA: TGCGCCAGCAGCTCCCCGTCCTACGAGCAGTACTTC
CDR3: CASSSPSYEQYF

J: TRBJ1-1
V: TRBV19
size: -
D: TRBD1
DNA: TGTGCCAGTAGTCCTCTGACAGGGGTCGTCACTGAAGCTTTCTTT
CDR3: CASSPLTGVVTEAFF

J: TRBJ1-4
V: TRBV6-6
size: -
D: -
DNA: TGTGCCAGCAGTTCCGCTGAAAAACTGTTTTTT
CDR3: CASSSAEKLFF

J: TRBJ1-5
V: TRBV19
size: -
D: TRBD1
DNA: TGTGCCAGTAGTGCGCAGGGGGCCATGAGCAATCAGCCCCAGCATTTT
CDR3: CASSAQGAMSNQPQHF

J: TRBJ1-3
V: TRBV6-6
size: -
D: -
DNA: TGTGCCAGCAGTCGCACAGGGCCGGCGGACACCATATATTTT
CDR3: CASSRTGPADTIYF

J: TRBJ2-7
V: TRBV15
size: -
D: TRBD2
DNA: TGTGCCACCAGCAGAGATCGAGCGGGGGCTGGCGAGCAGTACTTC
CDR3: CATSRDRAGAGEQYF

J: TRBJ2-1
V: TRBV9
size: -
D: -
DNA: TGTGCCAGCAGCGCCCCTGAACTTCGGGATGAGCAGTTCTTC
CDR3: CASSAPELRDEQFF

J: TRBJ2-7
V: TRBV5-1
size: -
D: -
DNA: TGCGCCAGCAGCTTGGTCACGGGAAACTACGAGCAGTACTTC
CDR3: CASSLVTGNYEQYF

J: TRBJ1-1
V: TRBV7-8
size: -
D: TRBD1
DNA: TGTGCCAGCAGCTTCCCCGGACAGGGAAGAAGGCACACTGAAGCTTTCTTT
CDR3: CASSFPGQGRRHTEAFF

J: TRBJ1-6
V: TRBV30
size: medium-sized
D: -
DNA: TGTGCCTACTCGAGGGGCACGGATAATTCACCCCTCCACTTT
CDR3: CAYSRGTDNSPLHF

J: TRBJ1-4
V: TRBV27
size: many
D: -
DNA: TGTGCCAGTCGATCGATCCGGGCTAATGAAAAACTGTTTTTT
CDR3: CASRSIRANEKLFF

J: TRBJ2-5
V: TRBV5-1
size: -
D: TRBD2
DNA: TGCGCCAGCAGCTTGGGGCCTAGCGGGGTCCAAGAGACCCAGTACTTC
CDR3: CASSLGPSGVQETQYF

J: TRBJ2-1
V: TRBV9
size: -
D: TRBD1
DNA: TGTGCCAGCAGCCGGACAGGGGGCTACAATGAGCAGTTCTTC
CDR3: CASSRTGGYNEQFF

J: TRBJ1-3
V: TRBV4-2
size: -
D: -
DNA: TGTGCCAGCAGCCCCCGGGGCGGGGAAGGGGCTGGAAACACCATATATTTT
CDR3: CASSPRGGEGAGNTIYF

J: TRBJ2-2
V: TRBV28
size: -
D: -
DNA: TGTGCCAGCAGTTTAGTCAGGGGGAACACCGGGGAGCTGTTTTTT
CDR3: CASSLVRGNTGELFF

J: TRBJ2-1
V: TRBV4-1
size: -
D: -
DNA: TGCGCCAGCACCCCGTCTGGGCGGGGGCCCTACAATGAGCAGTTCTTC
CDR3: CASTPSGRGPYNEQFF

J: TRBJ1-1
V: TRBV2
size: few
D: -
DNA: TGTGCCAGCAGCAACGGGGGGACTGAAGCTTTCTTT
CDR3: CASSNGGTEAFF

J: TRBJ2-7
V: TRBV5-1
size: -
D: -
DNA: TGCGCCAGCAGCATCCAGGAGGGGGCTGACGAGCAGTACTTC
CDR3: CASSIQEGADEQYF

J: TRBJ1-6
V: TRBV27
size: once
D: -
DNA: TGTGCCAGCAGTTCAGACAGGTATACACCCCTCCACTTT
CDR3: CASSSDRYTPLHF

J: TRBJ2-2
V: TRBV30
size: -
D: TRBD1
DNA: TGTGCCGGTGACAGGGGTGGCGGGGAGCTGTTTTTT
CDR3: CAGDRGGGELFF

J: TRBJ2-1
V: TRBV25-1
size: few
D: TRBD2
DNA: TGTGCCAGCAGTGAAGCAACGGGGGAGGGGATGTACAATGAGCAGTTCTTC
CDR3: CASSEATGEGMYNEQFF

J: TRBJ1-2
V: TRBV19
size: -
D: TRBD1
DNA: TGTGCCAGTAGTCTCGGGACAGGCTCCTTCGGCTACACCTTC
CDR3: CASSLGTGSFGYTF

J: TRBJ2-5
V: TRBV5-6
size: -
D: TRBD1
DNA: TGTGCCAGCAGCTTGGAAGACAGGGGAAGGGAGACCCAGTACTTC
CDR3: CASSLEDRGRETQYF

J: TRBJ2-3
V: TRBV18
size: -
D: -
DNA: TGTGCCAGCTCACGGGGGTTCACAGATACGCAGTATTTT
CDR3: CASSRGFTDTQYF

J: TRBJ2-7
V: TRBV10-2
size: -
D: -
DNA: TGCGCCAGCAGTGAGTCGGAGTCCTACGAGCAGTACTTC
CDR3: CASSESESYEQYF

J: TRBJ2-1
V: TRBV7-8
size: -
D: TRBD2
DNA: TGTGCCAGCAGCTGGGATGGGACTAGCAATGAGCAGTTCTTC
CDR3: CASSWDGTSNEQFF

J: TRBJ2-7
V: TRBV7-9
size: -
D: TRBD2
DNA: TGTGCCAGCAGTTTCCGACTAGCGGACTCCTACGAGCAGTACTTC
CDR3: CASSFRLADSYEQYF

J: TRBJ2-3
V: TRBV7-7
size: -
D: -
DNA: TGTGCCAGCAGCTTAAGACCCTTCTACGCAGATACGCAGTATTTT
CDR3: CASSLRPFYADTQYF

J: TRBJ2-3
V: TRBV13
size: -
D: -
DNA: TGTGCCAGCAGCCCCCAGGGGAGGCCGCTCGCAGATACGCAGTATTTT
CDR3: CASSPQGRPLADTQYF

J: TRBJ1-6
V: TRBV6-6
size: -
D: -
DNA: TGTGCCAGTGGGGTCGGCGACTCACCCCTCCACTTT
CDR3: CASGVGDSPLHF

J: TRBJ2-5
V: TRBV6-6
size: -
D: -
DNA: TGTGCCAGCAGTTACTCGGAGTCCAAGACCCAGTACTTC
CDR3: CASSYSESKTQYF

J: TRBJ2-1
V: TRBV27
size: once
D: -
DNA: TGTGCCAGCAGTTTAGGACCAGGGACAAAATACAATGAGCAGTTCTTC
CDR3: CASSLGPGTKYNEQFF

J: TRBJ2-3
V: TRBV29-1
size: -
D: -
DNA: TGCAGCGTTGAACTAGGGGGTGGAAGGCAGTATTTT
CDR3: CSVELGGGRQYF

J: TRBJ1-6
V: TRBV2
size: few
D: -
DNA: TGTGCCAGCAGGGCAGGCTATTGGGGCCTCCACTTT
CDR3: CASRAGYWGLHF